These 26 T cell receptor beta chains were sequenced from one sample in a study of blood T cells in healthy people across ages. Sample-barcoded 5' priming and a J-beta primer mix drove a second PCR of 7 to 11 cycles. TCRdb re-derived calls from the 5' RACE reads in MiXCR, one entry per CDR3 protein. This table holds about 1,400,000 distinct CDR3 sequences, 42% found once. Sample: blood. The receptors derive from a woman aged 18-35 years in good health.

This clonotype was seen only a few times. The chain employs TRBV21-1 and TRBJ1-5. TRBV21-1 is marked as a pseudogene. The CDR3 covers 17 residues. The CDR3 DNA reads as TGTGCCAGCAGCAAAGACCCAGCGGCAAATGACAATCAGCCCCAGCATTTT. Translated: CASSKDPAANDNQPQHF.

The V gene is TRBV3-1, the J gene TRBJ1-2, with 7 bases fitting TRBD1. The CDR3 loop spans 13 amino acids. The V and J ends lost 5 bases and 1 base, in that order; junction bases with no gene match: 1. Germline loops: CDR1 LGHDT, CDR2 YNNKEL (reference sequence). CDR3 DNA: TGTGCCAGCAGCGCAGGGGGTAACTATGGCTACACCTTC. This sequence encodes CASSAGGNYGYTF.

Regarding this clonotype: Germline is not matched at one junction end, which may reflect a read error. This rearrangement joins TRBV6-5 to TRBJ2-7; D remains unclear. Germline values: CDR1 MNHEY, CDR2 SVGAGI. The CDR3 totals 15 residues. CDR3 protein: CVSSYSQQYSYEQYF. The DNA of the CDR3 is TGTGTCAGCAGTTACTCCCAGCAGTACTCCTACGAGCAGTACTTC.

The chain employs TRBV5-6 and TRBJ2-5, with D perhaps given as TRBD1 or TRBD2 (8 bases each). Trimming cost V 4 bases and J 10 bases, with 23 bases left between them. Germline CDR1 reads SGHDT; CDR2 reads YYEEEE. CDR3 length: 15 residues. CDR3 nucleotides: TGTGCCAGCAGCCCCACAGGGGGACTAGGGGGTAACCAGTACTTC. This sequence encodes CASSPTGGLGGNQYF.

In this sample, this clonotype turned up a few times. CDR3 loop: CASSKPGQGASNEQFF. The DNA for the CDR3 is TGCGCCAGCAGTAAACCGGGACAGGGGGCTAGTAATGAGCAGTTCTTC. The V and J genes are TRBV5-1 and TRBJ2-1; 12 bases match TRBD1. Germline CDR1 is SGHRS and CDR2 is YFSETQ. V shed 5 bases, J shed 7 bases, and the junction held 10 bases outside the gene matches. This CDR3 comprises 16 residues.

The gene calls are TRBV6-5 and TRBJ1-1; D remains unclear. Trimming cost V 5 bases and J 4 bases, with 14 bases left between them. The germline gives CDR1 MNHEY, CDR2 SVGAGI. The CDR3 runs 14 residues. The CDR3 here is CASSQAGMTTEAFF. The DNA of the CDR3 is TGTGCCAGCAGTCAAGCGGGTATGACCACTGAAGCTTTCTTT.

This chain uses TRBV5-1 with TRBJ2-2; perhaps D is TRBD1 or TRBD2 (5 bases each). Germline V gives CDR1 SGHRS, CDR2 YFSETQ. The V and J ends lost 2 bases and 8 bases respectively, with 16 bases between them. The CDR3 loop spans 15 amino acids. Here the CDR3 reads CASSFSGTREGELFF. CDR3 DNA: TGCGCCAGCAGCTTCTCCGGGACCCGGGAAGGGGAGCTGTTTTTT.

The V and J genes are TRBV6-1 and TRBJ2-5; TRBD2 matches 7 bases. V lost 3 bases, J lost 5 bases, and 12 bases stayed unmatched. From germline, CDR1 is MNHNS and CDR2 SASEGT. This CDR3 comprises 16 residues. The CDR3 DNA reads TGTGCCAGCAGTGAGATGGGTAGCGGGCCCACGGAGACCCAGTACTTC. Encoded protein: CASSEMGSGPTETQYF.

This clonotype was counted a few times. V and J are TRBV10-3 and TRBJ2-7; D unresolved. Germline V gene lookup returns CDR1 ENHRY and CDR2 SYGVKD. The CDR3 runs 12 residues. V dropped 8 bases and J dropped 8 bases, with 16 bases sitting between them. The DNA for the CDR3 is TGTGCCATCTCCCCCATTTGGCAACAGCAGTACTTC. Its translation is CAISPIWQQQYF.

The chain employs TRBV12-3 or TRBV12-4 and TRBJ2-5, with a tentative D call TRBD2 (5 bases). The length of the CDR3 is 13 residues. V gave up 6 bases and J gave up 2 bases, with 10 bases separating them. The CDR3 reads CASRSGVQETQYF. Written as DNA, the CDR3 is TGTGCCAGCAGATCCGGGGTGCAAGAGACCCAGTACTTC.

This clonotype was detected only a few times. CDR3 nucleotide sequence: TGTGCCAGCAGTCTTCTAGCGGACCTCTACGAGCAGTACTTC. Translating gives CASSLLADLYEQYF. The chain carries TRBV12-3 or TRBV12-4 and TRBJ2-7, with 7 bases fitting TRBD2. Trimming at V came to 5 bases and at J to 3 bases, leaving 7 bases not matched to a gene. This CDR3 is built from 14 residues.

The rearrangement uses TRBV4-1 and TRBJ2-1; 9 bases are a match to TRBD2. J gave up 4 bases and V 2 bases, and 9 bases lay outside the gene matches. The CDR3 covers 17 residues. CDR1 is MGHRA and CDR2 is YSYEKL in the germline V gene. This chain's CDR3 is CASSQLGLANLYNEQFF. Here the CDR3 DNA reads TGCGCCAGCAGCCAACTCGGACTAGCGAACCTGTACAATGAGCAGTTCTTC.

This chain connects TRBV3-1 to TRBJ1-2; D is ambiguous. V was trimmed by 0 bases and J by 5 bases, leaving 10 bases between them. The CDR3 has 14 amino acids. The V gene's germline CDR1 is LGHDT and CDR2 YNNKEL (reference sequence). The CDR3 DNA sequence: TGTGCCAGCAGCCAAGATAGCCGGGTATATGGCTACACCTTC. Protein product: CASSQDSRVYGYTF.

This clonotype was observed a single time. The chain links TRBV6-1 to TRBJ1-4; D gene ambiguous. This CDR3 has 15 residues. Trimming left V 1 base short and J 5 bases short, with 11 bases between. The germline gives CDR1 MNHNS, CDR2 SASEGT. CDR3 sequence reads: CASSEVEAVNEKLFF. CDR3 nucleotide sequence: TGTGCCAGCAGTGAAGTGGAGGCGGTCAATGAAAAACTGTTTTTT.

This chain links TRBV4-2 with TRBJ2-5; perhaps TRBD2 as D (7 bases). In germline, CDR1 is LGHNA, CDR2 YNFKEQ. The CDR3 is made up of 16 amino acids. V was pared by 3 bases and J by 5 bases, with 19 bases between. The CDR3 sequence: CASSQALGGADETQYF. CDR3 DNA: TGTGCCAGCAGCCAGGCCCTGGGGGGGGCCGATGAGACCCAGTACTTC.

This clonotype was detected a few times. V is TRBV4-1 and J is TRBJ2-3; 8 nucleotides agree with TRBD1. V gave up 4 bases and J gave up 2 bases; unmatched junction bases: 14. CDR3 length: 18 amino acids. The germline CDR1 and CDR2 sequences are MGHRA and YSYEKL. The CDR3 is CASSPDRGSRRNTDTQYF. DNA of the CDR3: TGCGCCAGCAGCCCTGACAGGGGCTCCCGACGAAACACAGATACGCAGTATTTT.

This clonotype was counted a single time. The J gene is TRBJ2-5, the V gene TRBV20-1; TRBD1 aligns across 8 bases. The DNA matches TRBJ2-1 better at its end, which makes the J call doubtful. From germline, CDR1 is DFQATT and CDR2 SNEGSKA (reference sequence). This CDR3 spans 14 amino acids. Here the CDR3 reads CSARAPGGAETQFF. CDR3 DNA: TGCAGTGCTAGAGCCCCAGGGGGCGCGGAGACCCAGTTCTTC.

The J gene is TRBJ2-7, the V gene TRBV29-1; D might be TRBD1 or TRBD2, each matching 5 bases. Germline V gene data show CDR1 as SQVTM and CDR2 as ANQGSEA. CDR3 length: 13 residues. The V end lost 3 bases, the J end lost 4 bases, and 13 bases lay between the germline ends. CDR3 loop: CSVEMGTGYEQYF. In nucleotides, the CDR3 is TGCAGCGTTGAGATGGGGACGGGGTACGAGCAGTACTTC.

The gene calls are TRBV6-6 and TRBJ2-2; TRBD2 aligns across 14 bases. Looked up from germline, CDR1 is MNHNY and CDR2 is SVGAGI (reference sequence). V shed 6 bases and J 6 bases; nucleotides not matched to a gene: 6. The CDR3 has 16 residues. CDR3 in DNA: TGTGCCAGCAGGGGACTAGCGGGAGTCTCCCCCGGGGAGCTGTTTTTT. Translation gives CASRGLAGVSPGELFF.

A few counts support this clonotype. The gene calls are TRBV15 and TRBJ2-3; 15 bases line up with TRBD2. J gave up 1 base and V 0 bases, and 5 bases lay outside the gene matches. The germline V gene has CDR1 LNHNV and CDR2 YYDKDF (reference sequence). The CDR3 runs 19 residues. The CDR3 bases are TGTGCCACCAGCAGAGAATTTGGGACTAGCGGGGGGCGCACAGATACGCAGTATTTT. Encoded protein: CATSREFGTSGGRTDTQYF. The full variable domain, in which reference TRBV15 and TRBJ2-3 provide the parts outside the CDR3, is DAMVIQNPRYQVTQFGKPVTLSCSQTLNHNVMYWYQQKSSQAPKLLFHYYDKDFNNEADTPDNFQSRRPNTSFCFLDIRSPGLGDTAMYLCATSREFGTSGGRTDTQYFGPGTRLTVL.

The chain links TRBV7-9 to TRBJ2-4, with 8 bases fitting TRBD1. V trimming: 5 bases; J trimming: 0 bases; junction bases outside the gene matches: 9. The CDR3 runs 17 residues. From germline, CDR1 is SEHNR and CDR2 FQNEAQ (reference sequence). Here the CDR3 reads CASSTSTGAKAKNIQYF. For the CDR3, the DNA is TGTGCCAGCAGCACCTCGACAGGGGCAAAAGCCAAAAACATTCAGTACTTC.

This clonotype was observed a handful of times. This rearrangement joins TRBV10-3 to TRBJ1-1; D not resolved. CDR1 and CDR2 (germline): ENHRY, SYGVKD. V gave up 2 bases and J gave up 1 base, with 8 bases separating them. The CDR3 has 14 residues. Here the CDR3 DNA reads TGTGCCATCAGTGAGCCGGGAACGAACACTGAAGCTTTCTTT. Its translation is CAISEPGTNTEAFF.

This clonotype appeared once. The CDR3 loop reads CAISESGATGYTF. CDR3 nucleotides: TGTGCCATCAGTGAGTCAGGGGCTACTGGCTACACCTTC. This chain links TRBV10-3 with TRBJ1-2; tentatively, D is TRBD1 (5 bases). The CDR3 consists of 13 residues. Trimming took 0 bases from V and 7 from J, leaving 9 bases between them. Germline CDR1 reads ENHRY; CDR2 reads SYGVKD.

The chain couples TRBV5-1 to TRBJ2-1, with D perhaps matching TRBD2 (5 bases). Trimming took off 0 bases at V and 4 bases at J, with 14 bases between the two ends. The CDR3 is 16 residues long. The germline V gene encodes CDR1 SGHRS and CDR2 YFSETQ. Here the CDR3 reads CASSLGEAAQYNEQFF. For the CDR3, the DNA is TGCGCCAGCAGCTTGGGGGAAGCGGCCCAATACAATGAGCAGTTCTTC.

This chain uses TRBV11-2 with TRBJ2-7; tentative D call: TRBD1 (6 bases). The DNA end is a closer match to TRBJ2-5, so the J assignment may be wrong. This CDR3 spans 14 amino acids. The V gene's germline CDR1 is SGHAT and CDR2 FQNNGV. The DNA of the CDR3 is TGTGCCAGCAGCATAACAGGGAAACAAGAGACCCAGTACTTC. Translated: CASSITGKQETQYF.

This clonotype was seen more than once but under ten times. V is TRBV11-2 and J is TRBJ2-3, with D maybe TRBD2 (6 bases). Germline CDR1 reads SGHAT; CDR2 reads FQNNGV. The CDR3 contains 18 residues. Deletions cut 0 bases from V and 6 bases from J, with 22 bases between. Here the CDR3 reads CASSLDSSRLVLGDTQYF. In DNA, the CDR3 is TGTGCCAGCAGCTTAGATAGCAGCCGACTAGTCCTAGGGGATACGCAGTATTTT. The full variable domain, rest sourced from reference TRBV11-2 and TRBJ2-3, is EAGVAQSPRYKIIEKRQSVAFWCNPISGHATLYWYQQILGQGPKLLIQFQNNGVVDDSQLPKDRFSAERLKGVDSTLKIQPAKLEDSAVYLCASSLDSSRLVLGDTQYFGPGTRLTVL.